Listed below are T cell receptor beta chains from one sample, sequenced in a study of blood T cell repertoires in COVID-19. Method: immunoSEQ multiplex PCR; TCRdb's copy keeps in-frame clones and lacks some. Of hundreds of thousands of clones detected, about 91% appear once; the ten largest clones hold more than 1.2%. Sequencing was performed on peripheral blood. Receptor source: a man older than 75 with acute or convalescent COVID-19. Both conserved end residues are part of each CDR3. Fields, in order: J gene, clone size, V gene, CDR3 length, D gene, CDR3 DNA, CDR3 protein. A D gene is named only where the DNA matches it firmly. Size tells how often a clone was seen (once, few, many) or the class of an expanded clone, and some rows leave it out.

J: TRBJ2-7; size: NA; V: TRBV6-5; length: 15; D: NA; DNA: TGTGCCAGCAGTTACTCGTTCTCTCCCTCCTACGAGCAGTACTTC; CDR3: CASSYSFSPSYEQYF
J: TRBJ2-3; size: NA; V: TRBV7-9; length: 16; D: TRBD2; DNA: TGTGCCAGCAGCGCCGATACTAGCGGGGGCACAGATACGCAGTATTTT; CDR3: CASSADTSGGTDTQYF
J: TRBJ2-3; size: NA; V: TRBV4-1; length: 14; D: NA; DNA: TGCGCCAGCAGGGTAGGAGTGGAGACAGATACGCAGTATTTT; CDR3: CASRVGVETDTQYF
J: TRBJ2-1; size: NA; V: TRBV5-1; length: 19; D: TRBD2; DNA: TGCGCCAGCAGCCTCGCCGGGACTAGCGGGCTCACCCCAAGGAATGAGCAGTTCTTC; CDR3: CASSLAGTSGLTPRNEQFF
J: TRBJ1-4; size: NA; V: TRBV3-1/TRBV3-2; length: 15; D: TRBD1; DNA: TGTGCCAGCAGCCTTTTACAGGGGGGGGCAGGAAAACTGTTTTTT; CDR3: CASSLLQGGAGKLFF
J: TRBJ2-3; size: NA; V: TRBV7-8; length: 17; D: TRBD2; DNA: TGTGCCAGCAGCTTAGCGGGGGCTAGCGGGAGGACAGATACGCAGTATTTT; CDR3: CASSLAGASGRTDTQYF
J: TRBJ2-5; size: NA; V: TRBV13; length: 17; D: TRBD2; DNA: TGTGCCAGCAGCCCCGCTACTAGCGGGAGTGACGGAGAGACCCAGTACTTC; CDR3: CASSPATSGSDGETQYF
J: TRBJ2-3; size: NA; V: TRBV7-2; length: 16; D: NA; DNA: TGTGCCAGCAGCTTAGACGGTAGCGGATTCACAGATACGCAGTATTTT; CDR3: CASSLDGSGFTDTQYF
J: TRBJ2-3; size: NA; V: TRBV7-9; length: 13; D: NA; DNA: TGTGCCAGCCATGGGCAGGGCACAGATACGCAGTATTTT; CDR3: CASHGQGTDTQYF
J: TRBJ2-1; size: NA; V: TRBV6-5; length: 16; D: TRBD2; DNA: TGTGCCAGCAGTTACACAGGGACTAGCGGAAACAATGAGCAGTTCTTC; CDR3: CASSYTGTSGNNEQFF
J: TRBJ2-6; size: NA; V: TRBV5-1; length: 18; D: NA; DNA: TGCGCCAGCAGCTTCGTTCTCCAGGGCGCCGGTAGAGCCAACGTCCTGACTTTC; CDR3: CASSFVLQGAGRANVLTF
J: TRBJ1-6; size: NA; V: TRBV7-9; length: 14; D: NA; DNA: TGTGCCAGCAGCTTAGGAGGGGGGGTTTCACCCCTCCACTTT; CDR3: CASSLGGGVSPLHF
J: TRBJ1-6; size: NA; V: TRBV19; length: 13; D: NA; DNA: TGTGCCAGTAGTATACGGGATAATTCACCCCTCCACTTT; CDR3: CASSIRDNSPLHF
J: TRBJ2-5; size: NA; V: TRBV24-1; length: 15; D: TRBD2; DNA: TGTGCCACCAGTGACACGGGGGGGCCGGGAGAGACCCAGTACTTC; CDR3: CATSDTGGPGETQYF
J: TRBJ1-3; size: few; V: TRBV6-5; length: 15; D: NA; DNA: TGTGCCAGCAGTTACGTAGGAGGAAGTGGAAACACCATATATTTT; CDR3: CASSYVGGSGNTIYF
J: TRBJ1-1; size: once; V: TRBV19; length: 13; D: NA; DNA: TGTGCCAGTAGCGAGGGAAGGGACACTGAAGCTTTCTTT; CDR3: CASSEGRDTEAFF
J: TRBJ1-6; size: NA; V: TRBV18; length: 14; D: NA; DNA: TGTGCCAGCTCACCAGGAGTAGGAGGTTCACCCCTCCACTTT; CDR3: CASSPGVGGSPLHF
J: TRBJ1-2; size: NA; V: TRBV2; length: 12; D: NA; DNA: TGTGCCAGCAGGGGGACAATGAATGGCTACACCTTC; CDR3: CASRGTMNGYTF
J: TRBJ2-7; size: once; V: TRBV5-4; length: 14; D: NA; DNA: TGTGCCAGCAGCCCCGGACAGTACTCCTACGAGCAGTACTTC; CDR3: CASSPGQYSYEQYF
J: TRBJ1-2; size: NA; V: TRBV7-9; length: 16; D: TRBD1; DNA: TGTGCCAGCAGCCCAAATCTGAGACAGGGGGCGATGGGCTACACCTTC; CDR3: CASSPNLRQGAMGYTF
J: TRBJ1-5; size: NA; V: TRBV7-9; length: 14; D: NA; DNA: TGTGCCAGCAGCTTATCTATGGGCAATCAGCCCCAGCATTTT; CDR3: CASSLSMGNQPQHF
J: TRBJ1-2; size: NA; V: TRBV28; length: 14; D: TRBD1; DNA: TGTGCCAGCAGTTTATGGGCAGGGGGTGATGGCTACACCTTC; CDR3: CASSLWAGGDGYTF
J: TRBJ1-5; size: once; V: TRBV4-3; length: 14; D: NA; DNA: TGCGCCAGCAGCCAAGACCTGGGGGGTCAGCCCCAGCATTTT; CDR3: CASSQDLGGQPQHF
J: TRBJ1-1; size: NA; V: TRBV14; length: 14; D: NA; DNA: TGTGCCAGCAGCCAAGATATTGGGGGGACTGAAGCTTTCTTT; CDR3: CASSQDIGGTEAFF
J: TRBJ2-1; size: NA; V: TRBV6-6; length: 16; D: NA; DNA: TGTGCCAGCAGGTTAGACACGTCCAGCTCCTACAATGAGCAGTTCTTC; CDR3: CASRLDTSSSYNEQFF
J: TRBJ2-1; size: NA; V: TRBV5-1; length: 15; D: TRBD2; DNA: TGCGCCAGCAGCTATCTAGCGGGGCGATACAATGAGCAGTTCTTC; CDR3: CASSYLAGRYNEQFF
J: TRBJ2-7; size: NA; V: TRBV6-5; length: 14; D: NA; DNA: TGTGCCAGCAGTAAGGAGGGGGCGCAGTACGAGCAGTACTTC; CDR3: CASSKEGAQYEQYF
J: TRBJ2-7; size: NA; V: TRBV4-2; length: 15; D: NA; DNA: TGTGCCAGCAGCCAAGAGGGACAAAACTCCCGGGAGCAGTACTTC; CDR3: CASSQEGQNSREQYF
J: TRBJ1-1; size: NA; V: TRBV5-1; length: 14; D: NA; DNA: TGCGCCAGCAGCTTAGGTCAGGGCAGCACTGAAGCTTTCTTT; CDR3: CASSLGQGSTEAFF
J: TRBJ1-3; size: NA; V: TRBV7-2; length: 15; D: NA; DNA: TGTGCCAGCAGCCGGCGGGGGGGGAAGGGAAACACCATATATTTT; CDR3: CASSRRGGKGNTIYF
J: TRBJ2-1; size: NA; V: TRBV4-1; length: 19; D: NA; DNA: TGCGCCAGCAGCCAGCGAGCGCCGACAGGTACCCCAGTTTACAATGAGCAGTTCTTC; CDR3: CASSQRAPTGTPVYNEQFF
J: TRBJ2-7; size: NA; V: TRBV7-3; length: 13; D: NA; DNA: TGTGCCAGCAGTCAAGGTGGAGGCTACGAGCAGTACTTC; CDR3: CASSQGGGYEQYF
J: TRBJ1-1; size: NA; V: TRBV12-3/TRBV12-4; length: 11; D: NA; DNA: TGTGCCAGCAGTTTTTGGACAGAAGCTTTCTTT; CDR3: CASSFWTEAFF
J: TRBJ2-1; size: NA; V: TRBV25-1; length: 16; D: TRBD2; DNA: TGTGCCAGCAGAACAGCGGGAAAAAGATACTACAATGAGCAGTTCTTC; CDR3: CASRTAGKRYYNEQFF
J: TRBJ2-1; size: NA; V: TRBV7-9; length: 15; D: NA; DNA: TGTGCCAGCAGCTTAGCATCGTGGCCCTACAATGAGCAGTTCTTC; CDR3: CASSLASWPYNEQFF
J: TRBJ2-1; size: NA; V: TRBV7-9; length: 12; D: NA; DNA: TGTGCCAGCAGCTTAGACGGGACTCAGCAGTTCTTC; CDR3: CASSLDGTQQFF
J: TRBJ2-7; size: NA; V: TRBV25-1; length: 14; D: NA; DNA: TGTGCCAGCAGTGAATTTCGGGAAGGAGGAGAGCAGTACTTC; CDR3: CASSEFREGGEQYF
J: TRBJ2-5; size: NA; V: TRBV28; length: 14; D: TRBD1; DNA: TGTGCCAGCTCCCGGGACAGGGGAAAAGAGACCCAGTACTTC; CDR3: CASSRDRGKETQYF
J: TRBJ1-2; size: NA; V: TRBV7-9; length: 14; D: NA; DNA: TGTGCCAGCAGCCTGGACGGGGGAAACTATGGCTACACCTTC; CDR3: CASSLDGGNYGYTF
J: TRBJ1-3; size: NA; V: TRBV21-1; length: 16; D: NA; DNA: TGTGCCAGCAGCCTTCACCTCTACCCCACTGGAAACACCATATATTTT; CDR3: CASSLHLYPTGNTIYF
J: TRBJ2-7; size: NA; V: TRBV19; length: 14; D: NA; DNA: TGTGCCAGTAGTAGAGCCTCAACCTCCTACGAGCAGTACTTC; CDR3: CASSRASTSYEQYF
J: TRBJ2-1; size: NA; V: TRBV6-1; length: 15; D: NA; DNA: TGTGCCAGCAGTGAATCACAAGACAGATACAATGAGCAGTTCTTC; CDR3: CASSESQDRYNEQFF
J: TRBJ2-7; size: NA; V: TRBV6-5; length: 14; D: TRBD2; DNA: TGTGCCAGCAGCCGCCGGCGGGAGGAGAGCGAGCAGTACTTC; CDR3: CASSRRREESEQYF
J: TRBJ1-1; size: NA; V: TRBV4-1; length: 16; D: NA; DNA: TGCGCCAGCAGCCAAGGGGTGACACGCTCAAACACTGAAGCTTTCTTT; CDR3: CASSQGVTRSNTEAFF
J: TRBJ2-7; size: NA; V: TRBV19; length: 14; D: NA; DNA: TGTGCCAGTAGTATAGCTGGCCAGGGCTACGAGCAGTACTTC; CDR3: CASSIAGQGYEQYF
J: TRBJ2-7; size: NA; V: TRBV18; length: 11; D: NA; DNA: TGTGCCAGCTCCGGGTCCTACGAGCAGTACTTC; CDR3: CASSGSYEQYF
J: TRBJ1-5; size: NA; V: TRBV19; length: 16; D: NA; DNA: TGTGCCAGTAGTTTGTCCGGGGAGGGGAGCAATCAGCCCCAGCATTTT; CDR3: CASSLSGEGSNQPQHF
J: TRBJ1-5; size: NA; V: TRBV18; length: 14; D: TRBD1; DNA: TGTGCCAGCTCAGTACAGGGGGGGGATCAGCCCCAGCATTTT; CDR3: CASSVQGGDQPQHF
J: TRBJ1-1; size: NA; V: TRBV7-2; length: 15; D: NA; DNA: TGTGCCAGCAGCTTAGGATCAGGGGCAGGGCTTAAAGCTTTCTTT; CDR3: CASSLGSGAGLKAFF